This entry lists 17 T cell receptor beta chains sequenced from one sample in a study of blood T cell repertoires in COVID-19. Sequenced by immunoSEQ multiplex PCR; TCRdb stores in-frame clones only, minus some. The table has 25,000 to 35,000 clones, 65% to 70% seen once. Material: peripheral blood. The receptors derive from a human donor in a cohort sampled during active COVID-19.

This clone occurred once. The chain links TRBV6-5 to TRBJ2-7; 8 bases map to TRBD1. This CDR3 contains 14 residues. Unmatched junction bases numbered 11, after V lost 7 bases and J lost 6 bases. Germline V gene lookup returns CDR1 MNHEY and CDR2 SVGAGI. The CDR3 spells CASTAAGGWGEQYF. CDR3 DNA sequence: TGTGCCAGCACCGCGGCAGGGGGCTGGGGCGAGCAGTACTTC.

The chain is built from TRBV7-9 and TRBJ2-1; a weak D match, TRBD2 (6 bases). The CDR3 extends over 15 amino acids. Germline-derived CDR1 and CDR2 are SEHNR and FQNEAQ (reference sequence). V was shortened by 5 bases and J by 4 bases, with 15 bases between the two germline ends. The CDR3 loop is CASSPIRDLYNEQFF. The CDR3 nucleotides read TGTGCCAGCAGCCCGATCCGGGACTTATACAATGAGCAGTTCTTC.

The sample holds a few counts of this clone. The chain is built from TRBV20-1 and TRBJ2-3, with TRBD2 matching over 8 bases. Trimming cost V 3 bases and J 3 bases; bases outside gene matches: 5. There are 14 residues in the CDR3. Germline V gene sequence: CDR1 DFQATT, CDR2 SNEGSKA (reference sequence). The CDR3 DNA sequence: TGCAGTGCTAGTTCCAGCGGGGGTACAGATACGCAGTATTTT. It specifies CSASSSGGTDTQYF.

To note about this clone: This may stem from a read error, because a much larger clone lies one nucleotide away. This chain links TRBV19 with TRBJ2-1; D is undetermined. The CDR3 sequence is 13 residues long. V was pared by 0 bases and J by 8 bases, with 8 bases between. The V gene's germline CDR1 is LNHDA and CDR2 SQIVND (reference sequence). The CDR3 loop reads CASSIDYVYEQFF. For the CDR3, the DNA is TGTGCCAGTAGTATAGACTATGTCTATGAGCAGTTCTTC.

In its sample, this clone was seen a few times. V gene TRBV5-1 combines with J gene TRBJ1-6; weak D call: TRBD1 (5 bases). V was pared by 3 bases and J by 6 bases, with 10 bases between. This CDR3 region has 14 residues. CDR1 is SGHRS and CDR2 is YFSETQ in the germline V gene. In DNA form, the CDR3 reads TGCGCCAGCAGCTCACGACAGTTTAATTCACCCCTCCACTTT. It is translated as CASSSRQFNSPLHF.

The sample holds one count of this clone. The chain joins TRBV6-2 or TRBV6-3 to TRBJ2-6, with D maybe TRBD1 (6 bases). The V and J ends lost 5 bases and 9 bases respectively, with 8 bases between them. Germline CDR1 and CDR2: MNHEY and SVGEGT. The CDR3 sequence is 12 residues long. The CDR3 coding sequence is TGTGCCAGCAGTGGGACATACAACGTCCTGACTTTC. Translated, it gives CASSGTYNVLTF.

The sample holds a few counts of this clone. The J gene is TRBJ1-2, the V gene TRBV4-3; a weak D match, TRBD1 (6 bases). V was pared by 1 base and J by 8 bases, with 14 bases between. The germline V gene encodes CDR1 LGHNA and CDR2 YSLEER. The CDR3 contains 14 residues. CDR3 coding DNA: TGCGCCAGCAGCCAAGTTATAGGGGGAAGGGGCTACACCTTC. Residues: CASSQVIGGRGYTF.

CDR3 loop: CASSLYVRINQPQHF. CDR3 bases: TGTGCCAGCAGCTTATATGTCAGGATAAATCAGCCCCAGCATTTT. The rearrangement joins TRBV7-6 to TRBJ1-5, with D uncertain. This CDR3 spans 15 amino acids. V was clipped by 2 bases and J by 4 bases, with 12 bases between them. The germline V gene encodes CDR1 SGHVS and CDR2 FNYEAQ.

The chain recombines TRBV7-2 with TRBJ1-5; D ambiguous. Germline V gene data show CDR1 as SGHTA and CDR2 as FQGNSA. CDR3 length equals 15 residues. The germline V and J ends were trimmed by 5 bases and 2 bases, with 13 bases remaining between them. DNA for the CDR3: TGTGCCAGCAGCGCGATGGCGGGCGGCAATCAGCCCCAGCATTTT. Translated, it gives CASSAMAGGNQPQHF.

The chain has TRBV4-1 and TRBJ1-5; 7 bases are shared with TRBD1. Germline-derived CDR1 and CDR2 are MGHRA and YSYEKL. The ends lost 1 base at V and 7 bases at J; junction bases unmatched: 7. The CDR3 is made up of 15 amino acids. The CDR3 protein is CASSQAGGGVQPQHF. The CDR3 DNA reads as TGCGCCAGCAGCCAAGCCGGAGGGGGCGTCCAGCCCCAGCATTTT.

The rearrangement joins TRBV2 to TRBJ2-7; the D gene is possibly TRBD2 (7 bases). The CDR3 totals 14 residues. Trimming cost V 2 bases and J 6 bases, with 14 bases left between them. CDR1 is SNHLY, CDR2 FYNNEI, per germline. The CDR3 DNA follows: TGTGCCAGCAGTGAACGAGGGGGGGGTGGCGAGCAGTACTTC. Translated, it gives CASSERGGGGEQYF.

This clone has more than one count but fewer than ten. J is TRBJ2-2 and V is TRBV18, with 7 positions matching TRBD1. Germline V gene data show CDR1 as KGHSH and CDR2 as LQKENI. Trimming at V came to 4 bases and at J to 3 bases, leaving 5 bases not matched to a gene. CDR3 length: 15 amino acids. CDR3 loop: CASSRRTGDTGELFF. The DNA of the CDR3 is TGTGCCAGCTCACGACGTACAGGGGACACCGGGGAGCTGTTTTTT.

The chain carries TRBV19 and TRBJ2-7; perhaps TRBD1 as D (6 bases). Trimming took off 3 bases at V and 6 bases at J, with 15 bases between the two ends. Germline assignment: CDR1 LNHDA and CDR2 SQIVND (reference sequence). The CDR3 covers 14 residues. The CDR3 reads CASSITGQRREQYF. Written as DNA, the CDR3 is TGTGCCAGTAGTATTACAGGGCAACGGCGCGAGCAGTACTTC.

This chain connects TRBV7-2 to TRBJ2-5; TRBD2 matches 9 bases. The CDR3 is 15 residues long. Germline loops: CDR1 SGHTA, CDR2 FQGNSA. The junction had 4 bases not matched to a gene; V was cut back by 0 bases and J by 5 bases. The CDR3 loop reads CASSLAGTSLETQYF. The CDR3, as DNA: TGTGCCAGCAGCTTAGCGGGGACTAGCCTGGAGACCCAGTACTTC.

This clone is medium-sized by share. The CDR3 region is CASSPPGHNTGELFF. The CDR3 DNA reads TGTGCCAGCTCCCCTCCGGGACACAACACCGGGGAGCTGTTTTTT. This rearrangement joins TRBV7-3 to TRBJ2-2; D may be TRBD1 (6 bases). Trimming removed 8 bases from V and 2 bases from J, with 15 bases in between. There are 15 residues in the CDR3. Germline V gives CDR1 SGHTA, CDR2 FQGTGA.

The chain uses TRBV5-8 and TRBJ2-5; 7 bases line up with TRBD1. Unmatched junction bases numbered 13, after V lost 5 bases and J lost 3 bases. This CDR3 spans 16 amino acids. Germline assignment: CDR1 SGHTS and CDR2 YDEGEE. CDR3 in DNA: TGTGCCAGCAGTCCCGACCGGGACAGCCCTAAAGAGACCCAGTACTTC. Translation gives CASSPDRDSPKETQYF.

J is TRBJ2-3 and V is TRBV5-1; D is perhaps TRBD1 (6 bases). The CDR3 contains 15 residues. Germline V CDR1 and CDR2: SGHRS, YFSETQ. V was clipped by 3 bases and J by 2 bases, with 13 bases between them. CDR3 region: CASSWSRGNTDTQYF. The CDR3 bases are TGCGCCAGCAGCTGGAGCAGGGGAAACACAGATACGCAGTATTTT. Complete variable domain (other parts from reference TRBV5-1 and TRBJ2-3): KAGVTQTPRYLIKTRGQQVTLSCSPISGHRSVSWYQQTPGQGLQFLFEYFSETQRNKGNFPGRFSGRQFSNSRSEMNVSTLELGDSALYLCASSWSRGNTDTQYFGPGTRLTVL.